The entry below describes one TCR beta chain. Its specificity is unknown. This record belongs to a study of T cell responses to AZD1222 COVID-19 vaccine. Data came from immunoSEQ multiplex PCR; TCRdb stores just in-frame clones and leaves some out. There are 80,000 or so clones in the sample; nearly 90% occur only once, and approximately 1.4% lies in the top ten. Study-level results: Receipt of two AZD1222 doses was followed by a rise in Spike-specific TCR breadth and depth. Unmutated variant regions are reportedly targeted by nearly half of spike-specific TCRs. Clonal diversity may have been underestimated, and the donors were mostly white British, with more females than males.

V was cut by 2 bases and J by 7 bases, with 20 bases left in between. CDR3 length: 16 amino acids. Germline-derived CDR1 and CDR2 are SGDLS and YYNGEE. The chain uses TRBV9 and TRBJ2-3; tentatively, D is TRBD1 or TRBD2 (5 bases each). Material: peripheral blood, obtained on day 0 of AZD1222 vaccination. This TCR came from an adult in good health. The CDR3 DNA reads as TGTGCCAGCAGCGTGGGGACCACGGCGCCCCCCCATACGCAGTATTTT. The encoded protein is CASSVGTTAPPHTQYF.